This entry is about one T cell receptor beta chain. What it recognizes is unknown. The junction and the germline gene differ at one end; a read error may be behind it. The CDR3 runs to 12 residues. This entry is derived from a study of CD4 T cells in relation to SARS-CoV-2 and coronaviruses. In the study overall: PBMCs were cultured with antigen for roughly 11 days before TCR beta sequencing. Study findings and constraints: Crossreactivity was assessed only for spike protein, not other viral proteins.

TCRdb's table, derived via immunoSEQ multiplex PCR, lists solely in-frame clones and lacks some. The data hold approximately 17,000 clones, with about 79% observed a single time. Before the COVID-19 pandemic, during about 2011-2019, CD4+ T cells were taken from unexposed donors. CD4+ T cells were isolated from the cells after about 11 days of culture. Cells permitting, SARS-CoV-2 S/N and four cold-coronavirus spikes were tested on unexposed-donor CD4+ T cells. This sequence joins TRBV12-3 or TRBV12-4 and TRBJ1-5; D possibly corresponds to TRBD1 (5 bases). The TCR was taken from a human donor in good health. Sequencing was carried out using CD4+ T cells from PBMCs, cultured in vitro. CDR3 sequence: CASSLGWGDQHF. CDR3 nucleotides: TGTGCCAGCAGCTTAGGGTGGGGGGACCAGCATTTT.